One and the same sample provided the 13 T cell receptor beta chains below, sequenced in a study of CD8+ T cells in alopecia areata. Regarding treatment: oral pan-JAK inhibitor, 5-10 mg twice daily. RNA was extracted and reverse transcribed into cDNA as the sequencing template. Data came from immunoSEQ multiplex PCR; TCRdb stores just in-frame clones and leaves some out. The repertoire consists of some 210,000 clones, with around 66% occurring once and the leading ten covering 0.95% to 1.5%. Sequenced here: CD4+ T cells sorted from blood, sampled between weeks 44 and 45, from a patient treated with tofacitinib. These receptor sequences come from a human donor with alopecia areata.

This clone was counted a few times. This chain joins TRBV4-3 and TRBJ2-6, with TRBD1 matching 9 bases. J lost 2 bases, V lost 2 bases, and 10 bases had no gene match. Germline CDR1 is LGHNA and CDR2 is YSLEER. This CDR3 is built from 19 residues. The CDR3 protein is CASSQPTGGASAGANVLTF. CDR3 DNA: TGCGCCAGCAGCCAACCCACAGGGGGCGCGAGCGCTGGGGCCAACGTCCTGACTTTC.

The V call is TRBV29-1, the J call TRBJ2-1; either TRBD1 or TRBD2 may supply D (6 bases each). The CDR3 spans 12 residues. Germline assignment: CDR1 SQVTM and CDR2 ANQGSEA. The V gene lost 6 bases and the J gene lost 4 bases, with 10 bases spanning the gap. The CDR3, as DNA: TGCAGCGTCCCGGGGGCTTACAATGAGCAGTTCTTC. This encodes CSVPGAYNEQFF.

The V call is TRBV7-3, the J call TRBJ2-6, with D tentatively TRBD2 (6 bases). CDR1 and CDR2 (germline): SGHTA, FQGTGA. There are 15 residues in the CDR3. V lost 5 bases to trimming and J lost 2 bases, with 10 bases between them. This CDR3 reads CASSRGSAGANVLTF. The CDR3 DNA reads TGTGCCAGCAGCCGGGGGTCTGCTGGGGCCAACGTCCTGACTTTC.

This chain uses TRBV14 with TRBJ2-2, with a possible D match to TRBD1 (6 bases). Germline CDR1 SGHDN, CDR2 FVKESK. The ends were cut back, 3 bases at V and 1 base at J, with 9 bases in the middle. The CDR3 covers 15 residues. CDR3 bases: TGTGCCAGCAGCCAGGTGACAGGGAACACCGGGGAGCTGTTTTTT. This sequence encodes CASSQVTGNTGELFF.

This clone appeared a single time. The chain uses TRBV15 and TRBJ1-5; perhaps TRBD1 as D (6 bases). CDR3 length: 15 residues. Trimming took off 0 bases at V and 4 bases at J, with 10 bases between the two ends. In germline, CDR1 is LNHNV, CDR2 YYDKDF (reference sequence). The CDR3 coding sequence is TGTGCCACCAGCAGAGATGACAGGTTTAATCAGCCCCAGCATTTT. It yields the protein CATSRDDRFNQPQHF. The full variable domain, in which reference TRBV15 and TRBJ1-5 provide the parts outside the CDR3, is DAMVIQNPRYQVTQFGKPVTLSCSQTLNHNVMYWYQQKSSQAPKLLFHYYDKDFNNEADTPDNFQSRRPNTSFCFLDIRSPGLGDTAMYLCATSRDDRFNQPQHFGDGTRLSIL.

The chain recombines TRBV6-6 with TRBJ1-5; D might be TRBD1 (5 bases). V was pared by 11 bases and J by 0 bases, with 17 bases between. The germline V gene encodes CDR1 MNHNY and CDR2 SVGAGI (reference sequence). The CDR3 has 15 residues. The CDR3 loop is CAVTRGTFSNQPQHF. In DNA, the CDR3 is TGTGCCGTCACGAGGGGTACTTTTAGCAATCAGCCCCAGCATTTT.

The chain couples TRBV5-6 to TRBJ2-7, with TRBD1 matching 8 bases. V dropped 3 bases and J dropped 5; count of bases not matched to a gene: 4. CDR3 length: 13 amino acids. Germline loops: CDR1 SGHDT, CDR2 YYEEEE. The CDR3 DNA reads TGTGCCAGCAGCTGGGACAGGTACAACGAGCAGTACTTC. It translates to CASSWDRYNEQYF.

The chain has TRBV20-1 and TRBJ1-1, with no clear D. The CDR3 totals 8 residues. The V gene's germline CDR1 is DFQATT and CDR2 SNEGSKA (reference sequence). V dropped 3 bases and J dropped 11 bases, with 4 bases sitting between them. The chain's CDR3 is CSASTAFF. CDR3 nucleotide sequence: TGCAGTGCTAGTACCGCTTTCTTT.

The rearrangement links TRBV4-3 to TRBJ2-7, with D tentatively TRBD1 or TRBD2 (6 bases each). CDR3 length: 14 residues. Germline CDR1 is LGHNA and CDR2 is YSLEER. V gave up 0 bases and J gave up 6 bases, with 12 bases separating them. The CDR3 region has the DNA TGCGCCAGCAGCCAAGAAGGGGGGCCCTCCGAGCAGTACTTC. It encodes CASSQEGGPSEQYF.

CDR3 in amino acids: CASSLAIKSYNEQFF. The CDR3 DNA sequence: TGTGCCAGCAGCTTAGCGATTAAGAGTTACAATGAGCAGTTCTTC. The chain recombines TRBV7-2 with TRBJ2-1, with no clear D. V lost 0 bases to trimming and J lost 4 bases, with 10 bases between them. Germline CDR1 is SGHTA and CDR2 is FQGNSA. The CDR3 spans 15 residues. The full variable domain, completed using reference TRBV7-2 and TRBJ2-1, is GAGVSQSPSNKVTEKGKDVELRCDPISGHTALYWYRQSLGQGLEFLIYFQGNSAPDKSGLPSDRFSAERTGGSVSTLTIQRTQQEDSAVYLCASSLAIKSYNEQFFGPGTRLTVL.

J is TRBJ1-2 and V is TRBV2, with a possible D match to TRBD1 (6 bases). The ends were cut back, 8 bases at V and 6 bases at J, with 19 bases in the middle. The CDR3 has 14 amino acids. Germline assignment: CDR1 SNHLY and CDR2 FYNNEI. The CDR3 DNA follows: TGTGCCAGCGGAGCAGACAGGACTAGTCATGGCTACACCTTC. It codes for CASGADRTSHGYTF.

This chain uses TRBV5-6 with TRBJ1-1; perhaps TRBD1 as D (6 bases). This CDR3 has 14 amino acids. V lost 3 bases, J lost 6 bases, and 15 bases lay in between. Germline lookup yields CDR1 SGHDT and CDR2 YYEEEE. The CDR3 protein is CASSSKTGSAEAFF. The CDR3 DNA follows: TGTGCCAGCAGCTCCAAGACAGGATCGGCTGAAGCTTTCTTT.

The chain is built from TRBV9 and TRBJ1-5, with 8 bases identical to TRBD1. Germline assignment: CDR1 SGDLS and CDR2 YYNGEE. V trimming: 4 bases; J trimming: 5 bases; junction bases outside the gene matches: 5. The CDR3 loop spans 14 amino acids. Written as DNA, the CDR3 is TGTGCCAGCAGCCGGACAGGGAAGGATCAGCCCCAGCATTTT. It encodes CASSRTGKDQPQHF.